This TCR beta chain derives from a study of T cells expressing NK-cell markers. Study-wide context: Among the eight sequenced donors, seven tested HCMV-seropositive and one tested seronegative. Findings and caveats of the study: For six donors, the dominant NKG2C+ clonotypes made up about 1.0-7.5% of their CD8+ T cells.

Comment on this clonotype: Antigen specificity is unknown.

The CDR3 totals 13 residues. Germline V gene data show CDR1 as SGHNT and CDR2 as YYREEE (reference sequence). The TCR beta cDNA came from 5'RACE template switching with UMIs. TCRdb reanalyzed the 5' RACE reads, giving one entry per CDR3 protein sequence and no DNA. The sample totals a few hundred thousand distinct CDR3 sequences. The origin of this receptor is a man aged 18-75 years in good health. Sequencing was performed on blood T cells: a sorted CD56 or NKG2C T cell subset, CD4+ or CD8+ T cells, or bulk PBMC T cells (not recorded which). V usage is TRBV5-4 and J usage is TRBJ2-5. CDR3 sequence reads: CASSLVPAETQYF.